Listed here are 22 T cell receptor beta chains from one sample, sequenced in a study of shared clonotypes between healthy human individuals. The repertoire was sequenced with immunoSEQ multiplex PCR; TCRdb's copy has only in-frame clones and lacks some. The data hold nearly 1 million clones, with less than 85% observed a single time. The material sequenced was memory CD4+ T cells sorted from blood. The subset is: CD45RA-negative fraction. The receptors shown here come from a young man in good health.

The chain employs TRBV27 and TRBJ2-7; D gene unclear. V lost 6 bases, J lost 0 bases, and 6 bases lay in between. The CDR3 runs to 12 residues. In germline, CDR1 is MNHEY, CDR2 SMNVEV (reference sequence). CDR3 DNA sequence: TGTGCCAGCAGCTCCGGCTCCTACGAGCAGTACTTC. As protein: CASSSGSYEQYF.

The J gene is TRBJ1-2, the V gene TRBV2; D is unresolved. Germline-derived CDR1 and CDR2 are SNHLY and FYNNEI. Between the trimmed V and J ends, which lost 1 base and 4 bases, there was a span of 10 bases. The CDR3 is 14 residues long. DNA of the CDR3: TGTGCCAGCAGTGAAGGGCAGGCGACCTATGGCTACACCTTC. Translating gives CASSEGQATYGYTF.

This chain joins TRBV9 and TRBJ2-1; 13 positions match TRBD2. The CDR3 is made up of 16 amino acids. Per the germline V gene, CDR1 is SGDLS and CDR2 is YYNGEE. J lost 6 bases, V lost 4 bases, and 7 bases had no gene match. As DNA, the CDR3 is TGTGCCAGCAGCCCGCCGGGACTAGCGGGAATCAATGAGCAGTTCTTC. Translation: CASSPPGLAGINEQFF.

There are a few counts of this clone. The V call is TRBV7-2, the J call TRBJ2-1; 7 nucleotides match TRBD1. V gave up 0 bases and J gave up 7 bases; unmatched junction bases: 6. Germline V gene lookup returns CDR1 SGHTA and CDR2 FQGNSA. The CDR3 covers 15 residues. CDR3 in DNA: TGTGCCAGCAGCTTAGCTAGGGGGCCTGGGAATGAGCAGTTCTTC. Amino acids: CASSLARGPGNEQFF.

This rearrangement joins TRBV7-8 to TRBJ2-7; D possibly matches TRBD1 or TRBD2 (5 bases each). V gave up 4 bases and J gave up 3 bases, with 13 bases separating them. CDR1 SGHVS and CDR2 FQNEAQ come from the germline V gene. This CDR3 has 14 residues. The CDR3: CASSSGTAGYEQYF. The CDR3 region has the DNA TGTGCCAGCAGCTCCGGGACCGCTGGCTACGAGCAGTACTTC.

The gene calls are TRBV30 and TRBJ2-1, with D perhaps matching TRBD2 (7 bases). V was trimmed by 3 bases and J by 10 bases, leaving 13 bases between them. The length of the CDR3 is 12 residues. Germline CDR1 reads GTSNPN; CDR2 reads SVGIG (reference sequence). The CDR3 nucleotides read TGTGCCTGGAGCCGGGGGGCCCAAGAGCAGTTCTTC. Residues: CAWSRGAQEQFF.

The V call is TRBV10-3, the J call TRBJ2-2; 14 positions agree with TRBD2. CDR3 size: 19 residues. Germline CDR1 ENHRY, CDR2 SYGVKD. J lost 1 base, V lost 2 bases, and 6 bases had no gene match. The CDR3, as DNA: TGTGCCATCAGTGAGAGGGGACTAGCGGGGGTTCTGAACACCGGGGAGCTGTTTTTT. Protein: CAISERGLAGVLNTGELFF.

The chain has TRBV2 and TRBJ1-4; TRBD1 matches at 8 bases. This CDR3 is built from 15 residues. The J segment lost 8 bases and the V segment lost 0 bases, leaving 5 bases of the junction unmatched. CDR1 SNHLY and CDR2 FYNNEI come from the germline V gene. The CDR3 nucleotides read TGTGCCAGCAGTGAAGCGGGGGGACAGGTAGAAAAACTGTTTTTT. Protein: CASSEAGGQVEKLFF. Supplemented by reference TRBV2 and TRBJ1-4, the full variable domain reads EPEVTQTPSHQVTQMGQEVILRCVPISNHLYFYWYRQILGQKVEFLVSFYNNEISEKSEIFDDQFSVERPDGSNFTLKIRSTKLEDSAMYFCASSEAGGQVEKLFFGSGTQLSVL.

CDR3 DNA sequence: TGTGCCAGCAGCATACTCGAGCGCGGAGAGATCACAGATACGCAGTATTTT. Residues: CASSILERGEITDTQYF. The rearrangement joins TRBV9 to TRBJ2-3, with D unresolved. Germline V lookup: CDR1 SGDLS, CDR2 YYNGEE. V lost 4 bases and J lost 2, with 20 bases in between. CDR3 size: 17 residues. Complete variable domain (other parts from reference TRBV9 and TRBJ2-3): DSGVTQTPKHLITATGQRVTLRCSPRSGDLSVYWYQQSLDQGLQFLIQYYNGEERAKGNILERFSAQQFPDLHSELNLSSLELGDSALYFCASSILERGEITDTQYFGPGTRLTVL.

The chain combines TRBV10-2 with TRBJ1-5, with 10 bases aligning to TRBD1. Per the germline V gene, CDR1 is WSHSY and CDR2 is SAAADI. J gave up 4 bases and V 0 bases, and 6 bases lay outside the gene matches. The CDR3 totals 17 residues. In DNA form, the CDR3 reads TGCGCCAGCAGTGAGTCGGGACAGGGGACTAGGAATCAGCCCCAGCATTTT. This codes for CASSESGQGTRNQPQHF.

Written as DNA, the CDR3 is TGTGCCAGCAGTGTATACCGGACAGGGGGAAATGAAAAACTGTTTTTT. It encodes CASSVYRTGGNEKLFF. The V call is TRBV2, the J call TRBJ1-4; 10 bases are a match to TRBD1. This CDR3 contains 16 residues. Germline assignment: CDR1 SNHLY and CDR2 FYNNEI. The trim removed 4 bases at V and 5 bases at J, leaving 7 bases unmatched.

The chain has TRBV30 and TRBJ2-7, with unresolved D. The germline CDR1 and CDR2 sequences are GTSNPN and SVGIG (reference sequence). V was clipped by 0 bases and J by 7 bases, with 7 bases between them. The CDR3 consists of 11 residues. The DNA for the CDR3 is TGTGCCTGGAGTGTAACCGCGGAGCAGTACTTC. Amino acid sequence: CAWSVTAEQYF.

The rearrangement links TRBV5-1 to TRBJ2-3; 10 positions match TRBD2. CDR3 length equals 15 residues. With V trimmed by 4 bases and J by 1 base, 3 bases remained unmatched. The germline gives CDR1 SGHRS, CDR2 YFSETQ. This CDR3 reads CASSPGTSGTDTQYF. The CDR3 DNA reads as TGCGCCAGCAGCCCCGGGACTAGCGGCACAGATACGCAGTATTTT. The full variable domain, rest sourced from reference TRBV5-1 and TRBJ2-3, is KAGVTQTPRYLIKTRGQQVTLSCSPISGHRSVSWYQQTPGQGLQFLFEYFSETQRNKGNFPGRFSGRQFSNSRSEMNVSTLELGDSALYLCASSPGTSGTDTQYFGPGTRLTVL.

The rearrangement links TRBV6-1 to TRBJ2-2; TRBD1 matches at 9 bases. Per the germline V gene, CDR1 is MNHNS and CDR2 is SASEGT. Trimming cost V 6 bases and J 8 bases; bases outside gene matches: 7. The CDR3 runs to 14 residues. The CDR3 bases are TGTGCCAGCAGCCGGGACAGGGATATGGGGGAGCTGTTTTTT. Amino acids: CASSRDRDMGELFF.

The V gene is TRBV19, the J gene TRBJ1-2, with D possibly matching TRBD1 (5 bases). The CDR3 is 14 amino acids. Germline CDR1 reads LNHDA; CDR2 reads SQIVND (reference sequence). The V gene lost 6 bases and the J gene lost 3 bases, with 14 bases spanning the gap. The CDR3 DNA reads as TGTGCCAGTAGACCCGCAGGGCCCTACTATGGCTACACCTTC. Translating it yields CASRPAGPYYGYTF. The variable domain in full, with the rest retrieved from reference TRBV19 and TRBJ1-2, is DGGITQSPKYLFRKEGQNVTLSCEQNLNHDAMYWYRQDPGQGLRLIYYSQIVNDFQKGDIAEGYSVSREKKESFPLTVTSAQKNPTAFYLCASRPAGPYYGYTFGSGTRLTVV.

The rearrangement joins TRBV28 to TRBJ1-2; TRBD1 matches at 7 bases. Unmatched junction bases numbered 3, after V lost 2 bases and J lost 0 bases. CDR1 and CDR2 from the germline V gene are MDHEN and SYDVKM. This CDR3 comprises 15 residues. CDR3 region: CASSLTGASNYGYTF. Here the CDR3 DNA reads TGTGCCAGCAGTTTAACAGGGGCTTCTAACTATGGCTACACCTTC.

The rearrangement joins TRBV2 to TRBJ1-5; a weak D match, TRBD1 (5 bases). Germline V lookup: CDR1 SNHLY, CDR2 FYNNEI. V gave up 8 bases and J gave up 4 bases, with 15 bases separating them. The CDR3 spans 14 residues. This chain's CDR3 is CASHGDGYNQPQHF. The DNA of the CDR3 is TGTGCCAGCCATGGGGACGGGTATAATCAGCCCCAGCATTTT.

Concerning this clone: The same CDR3 also results from other DNA sequences found in this sample. The rearrangement links TRBV29-1 to TRBJ1-1; D is perhaps TRBD1 (5 bases). The CDR3 loop spans 12 amino acids. Trimming cost V 7 bases and J 1 base, with 10 bases left between them. Germline V gene data show CDR1 as SQVTM and CDR2 as ANQGSEA. CDR3 region: CSGGDSNTEAFF. The CDR3 coding sequence is TGCAGCGGAGGGGACTCGAACACTGAAGCTTTCTTT. The full variable domain, with the rest looked up from reference TRBV29-1 and TRBJ1-1, is SAVISQKPSRDICQRGTSLTIQCQVDSQVTMMFWYRQQPGQSLTLIATANQGSEATYESGFVIDKFPISRPNLTFSTLTVSNMSPEDSSIYLCSGGDSNTEAFFGQGTRLTVV.

The CDR3 loop is CASSPRSQGNYGYTF. The CDR3 nucleotides are TGTGCCAGCAGCCCTCGATCACAGGGGAACTATGGCTACACCTTC. The chain has TRBV9 and TRBJ1-2; 7 nucleotides line up with TRBD1. Germline trimming cut 4 bases from V and 2 bases from J; bases unmatched to any gene: 8. CDR3 length: 15 amino acids. The germline V gene has CDR1 SGDLS and CDR2 YYNGEE.

The CDR3 DNA reads as TGTGCCAGCATGGAGGGGTCGTTCTTCACAGATACGCAGTATTTT. This gives the protein CASMEGSFFTDTQYF. This chain joins TRBV6-1 and TRBJ2-3, with D possibly matching TRBD2 (6 bases). In germline, CDR1 is MNHNS, CDR2 SASEGT. With 7 bases removed from V and 2 bases from J, the gap between germline ends came to 16 bases. The CDR3 spans 15 residues.

The V and J genes are TRBV19 and TRBJ1-3; the D is unclear. Per the germline V gene, CDR1 is LNHDA and CDR2 is SQIVND (reference sequence). Trimming cost V 10 bases and J 0 bases, with 13 bases left between them. This CDR3 is built from 14 residues. CDR3 region: CATRASYSGNTIYF. CDR3 nucleotides: TGTGCCACCCGGGCCTCTTACTCTGGAAACACCATATATTTT. Combining the CDR3 with reference TRBV19 and TRBJ1-3 gives the whole variable domain DGGITQSPKYLFRKEGQNVTLSCEQNLNHDAMYWYRQDPGQGLRLIYYSQIVNDFQKGDIAEGYSVSREKKESFPLTVTSAQKNPTAFYLCATRASYSGNTIYFGEGSWLTVV.

This clone was seen a few times. This sequence joins TRBV27 and TRBJ1-2; 7 nucleotides align to TRBD1. V shed 6 bases and J 0 bases; nucleotides not matched to a gene: 10. The CDR3 is made up of 16 amino acids. Germline V gene data show CDR1 as MNHEY and CDR2 as SMNVEV (reference sequence). As DNA, the CDR3 is TGTGCCAGCAGGGGTTGGGGGGACAGCTCTAACTATGGCTACACCTTC. Its translation is CASRGWGDSSNYGYTF.